The entry that follows covers one TCR beta chain sequence. Its target is not known. Researchers reported that TCR beta cDNA libraries carried unique molecular identifiers. T cells numbering about 0.85 to 10 million yielded cDNA molecules that totaled approximately 500,000. Via MiXCR, TCRdb re-called the PCR reads, giving one row per CDR3 protein. Of around 770,000 distinct CDR3 sequences listed, around 46% were seen once; the top ten hold 4.9%. This specimen comes from a study of post-analysis software for immune sequencing data. On the study more broadly: The study covered relapsing-remitting, secondary progressive and progressive-relapsing courses of multiple sclerosis.

Broader study findings: When compared against controls, multiple sclerosis patients showed significantly lower normalized Chao1 diversity. About five TRBV segments occurring more often in patients than controls included TRBV5-6, TRBV5-1 and TRBV20-1.

The CDR3 extends over 15 amino acids. CDR1 GTSNPN and CDR2 SVGIG come from the germline V gene (reference sequence). V lost 4 bases and J lost 0, with 13 bases in between. This sequence originates from a girl between 5 and 17 years old with multiple sclerosis. V usage is TRBV30 and J usage is TRBJ1-5; tentatively, D is TRBD1 (6 bases). Sample: blood. The CDR3 region is CAWNEGGNSNQPQHF. The CDR3, as DNA: TGTGCCTGGAATGAGGGGGGCAATAGCAATCAGCCCCAGCATTTT.